The 8 T cell receptor beta chains listed next were all sequenced from one sample in a study of T cells in Graves' hyperthyroidism and ophthalmopathy. Amplified TCR beta CDR3 regions came from RNA transcripts. The HTBI primer set was used in a first-round RT-PCR of the TCR CDR3. TCRdb recomputed calls from the multiplex PCR reads with MiXCR, one row per CDR3 protein. The repertoire holds 650,000 to 850,000 distinct CDR3 sequences, with around 19% as singletons. The source material was blood. The receptors originated from a woman between 50 and 59 years old with Graves' hyperthyroidism that later progressed to Graves' ophthalmopathy.

This clonotype showed up many times. The gene calls are TRBV30 and TRBJ2-7, with D perhaps TRBD2 (5 bases). V lost 1 base, J lost 1 base, and 8 bases lay in between. The V gene's germline CDR1 is GTSNPN and CDR2 SVGIG (reference sequence). This CDR3 has 13 residues. The CDR3: CAWSEGGSYEQYF. DNA for the CDR3: TGTGCCTGGAGTGAGGGCGGGTCCTACGAGCAGTACTTC.

This clonotype was recorded many times. This chain connects TRBV20-1 to TRBJ2-3; D is unclear. V was clipped by 6 bases and J by 0 bases, with 10 bases between them. The CDR3 runs to 13 residues. Germline V gene sequence: CDR1 DFQATT, CDR2 SNEGSKA (reference sequence). The CDR3 protein is CSARLESTDTQYF. CDR3 sequence (DNA): TGCAGTGCAAGACTGGAAAGCACAGATACGCAGTATTTT.

In its sample, this clonotype was seen a few times. The chain combines TRBV3-1 with TRBJ2-1; 9 bases match TRBD1. J gave up 7 bases and V 0 bases, and 7 bases lay outside the gene matches. Germline V gene lookup returns CDR1 LGHDT and CDR2 YNNKEL (reference sequence). The CDR3 is 16 residues long. For the CDR3, the DNA is TGTGCCAGCAGCCAAGATGAAGTAGGGACAGGGAATGAGCAGTTCTTC. Translation: CASSQDEVGTGNEQFF.

This clonotype was counted between two and nine times. The V call is TRBV5-5, the J call TRBJ2-1; a possible D gene is TRBD1 (5 bases). The germline V gene encodes CDR1 SGHKS and CDR2 YYEKEE (reference sequence). CDR3 length: 13 amino acids. Trimming took 2 bases from V and 3 from J, leaving 6 bases between them. The CDR3 sequence is CASSFRDYNEQFF. The DNA for the CDR3 is TGTGCCAGCAGCTTCAGGGACTACAATGAGCAGTTCTTC. The complete variable domain, with remaining parts taken from reference TRBV5-5 and TRBJ2-1, reads DAGVTQSPTHLIKTRGQQVTLRCSPISGHKSVSWYQQVLGQGPQFIFQYYEKEERGRGNFPDRFSARQFPNYSSELNVNALLLGDSALYLCASSFRDYNEQFFGPGTRLTVL.

This clonotype showed up many times. The V gene is TRBV6-1, the J gene TRBJ2-5; 8 nucleotides match TRBD1. CDR1 and CDR2 (germline): MNHNS, SASEGT. V dropped 5 bases and J dropped 4; count of bases not matched to a gene: 6. The CDR3 extends over 14 amino acids. CDR3 nucleotide sequence: TGTGCCAGCAGTTTTCGGACAGGGAGAGAGACCCAGTACTTC. Amino acids: CASSFRTGRETQYF.

This clonotype occurred a few times. The chain employs TRBV9 and TRBJ2-1, with 13 bases aligning to TRBD2. Trimming removed 4 bases from V and 9 bases from J; junction bases left unmatched: 13. Germline V gene data show CDR1 as SGDLS and CDR2 as YYNGEE. This CDR3 contains 17 residues. The CDR3 DNA reads TGTGCCAGCAGCCCTTCACTAGCGGGGGGGCAAAGTCGTGAGCAGTTCTTC. Translating it yields CASSPSLAGGQSREQFF. The full variable domain, in which reference TRBV9 and TRBJ2-1 provide the parts outside the CDR3, is DSGVTQTPKHLITATGQRVTLRCSPRSGDLSVYWYQQSLDQGLQFLIQYYNGEERAKGNILERFSAQQFPDLHSELNLSSLELGDSALYFCASSPSLAGGQSREQFFGPGTRLTVL.

A few counts support this clonotype. The V and J genes are TRBV27 and TRBJ2-3; 11 positions agree with TRBD2. Looked up from germline, CDR1 is MNHEY and CDR2 is SMNVEV (reference sequence). This CDR3 has 14 residues. The ends lost 6 bases at V and 7 bases at J; junction bases unmatched: 6. CDR3 nucleotide sequence: TGTGCCAGCAGCCTAGCGGGGGGTTTTAATACGCAGTATTTT. Residues: CASSLAGGFNTQYF.

The chain combines TRBV9 with TRBJ2-1; possible D gene TRBD1, 5 bases. This CDR3 has 17 amino acids. Trimming removed 4 bases at V and 0 bases at J, with 17 bases between. Germline V gene sequence: CDR1 SGDLS, CDR2 YYNGEE. The CDR3 coding sequence is TGTGCCAGCAGCTCGAATCAGGACACGTTCTCCTACAATGAGCAGTTCTTC. Translated: CASSSNQDTFSYNEQFF.